These 27 T cell receptor beta chains originate from one sample sequenced in a study of cytomegalovirus exposure and HLA in healthy donors. With 60 Vbeta and 13 Jbeta primers, the PCR was carried out. Using immunoSEQ multiplex PCR, the repertoire was profiled, and TCRdb retains in-frame clones only, with some absent. Of some 160,000 clones in the sample, 86% were seen once. The sequencing input was PBMCs. All receptors derive from a woman aged 18 to 35 in good health and CMV-seronegative.

The chain recombines TRBV7-2 with TRBJ1-4; D unclear. V lost 4 bases, J lost 6 bases, and 12 bases lay in between. Per the germline V gene, CDR1 is SGHTA and CDR2 is FQGNSA. The CDR3 contains 14 residues. The CDR3 sequence: CASSSDSGDEKLFF. In nucleotides, the CDR3 is TGTGCCAGCAGCTCCGATTCGGGAGATGAAAAACTGTTTTTT.

The CDR3 loop is CASSMFQASNQPQHF. CDR3 nucleotide sequence: TGTGCCAGTAGTATGTTCCAGGCTAGCAATCAGCCCCAGCATTTT. The V gene is TRBV19, the J gene TRBJ1-5; D is ambiguous. Germline lookup yields CDR1 LNHDA and CDR2 SQIVND (reference sequence). With 3 bases removed from V and 0 bases from J, the gap between germline ends came to 9 bases. This CDR3 is built from 15 residues.

V is TRBV27 and J is TRBJ2-7; 8 nucleotides align to TRBD2. Trimming took 6 bases from V and 0 from J; bases not matched to a gene: 10. The CDR3 loop spans 16 amino acids. Per the germline V gene, CDR1 is MNHEY and CDR2 is SMNVEV (reference sequence). The CDR3: CASRPFGGRISYEQYF. The CDR3 region has the DNA TGTGCCAGCAGACCCTTTGGCGGGAGGATCTCCTACGAGCAGTACTTC.

The genes are TRBV5-1 and TRBJ2-3; unclear D gene. The V and J ends lost 0 bases and 4 bases respectively, with 9 bases between them. The length of the CDR3 is 14 residues. From germline, CDR1 is SGHRS and CDR2 YFSETQ. The CDR3 DNA is TGCGCCAGCAGCTTGGGACAATTCCCAGATACGCAGTATTTT. Protein sequence: CASSLGQFPDTQYF.

V usage is TRBV13 and J usage is TRBJ2-5; 11 bases match TRBD2. In germline, CDR1 is PRHDT, CDR2 FYEKMQ (reference sequence). V was clipped by 4 bases and J by 5 bases; unmatched bases: 9. The CDR3 totals 16 residues. The CDR3 DNA reads TGTGCCAGCAGCTCCTCAGGACTAGCGGGTTATGAGACCCAGTACTTC. This gives the protein CASSSSGLAGYETQYF.

J is TRBJ1-3 and V is TRBV5-1; maybe TRBD1 (5 bases). Germline loops: CDR1 SGHRS, CDR2 YFSETQ. This CDR3 spans 14 amino acids. V was trimmed by 2 bases and J by 7 bases, leaving 13 bases between them. The CDR3 sequence is CASSFLGTVNTIYF. DNA of the CDR3: TGCGCCAGCAGCTTCCTCGGGACTGTGAACACCATATATTTT. Full variable domain (missing parts from reference TRBV5-1 and TRBJ1-3): KAGVTQTPRYLIKTRGQQVTLSCSPISGHRSVSWYQQTPGQGLQFLFEYFSETQRNKGNFPGRFSGRQFSNSRSEMNVSTLELGDSALYLCASSFLGTVNTIYFGEGSWLTVV.

The rearrangement links TRBV29-1 to TRBJ2-5, with 8 bases matching TRBD2. V lost 0 bases and J lost 5; bases outside the gene matches: 14. Germline V gene sequence: CDR1 SQVTM, CDR2 ANQGSEA. CDR3 size: 17 residues. CDR3 protein: CSVEDRGGIAGWETQYF. The DNA of the CDR3 is TGCAGCGTTGAAGATCGGGGGGGGATAGCGGGATGGGAGACCCAGTACTTC.

The chain combines TRBV9 with TRBJ1-2; TRBD1 agrees at 7 bases. Germline CDR1 and CDR2: SGDLS and YYNGEE. With 4 bases clipped from V and 3 bases from J, the junction kept 6 bases outside the gene matches. The length of the CDR3 is 14 residues. The CDR3 region has the DNA TGTGCCAGCAGCCCCAGACAGGGAGACTATGGCTACACCTTC. Its translation is CASSPRQGDYGYTF.

This sequence joins TRBV9 and TRBJ1-1, with 12 positions matching TRBD1. Trimming took 7 bases from V and 4 from J; bases not matched to a gene: 8. Germline V gene lookup returns CDR1 SGDLS and CDR2 YYNGEE. This CDR3 spans 15 amino acids. Here the CDR3 DNA reads TGTGCCAGCCGGGACAGGGGGCGCGGGGGCACTGAAGCTTTCTTT. Encoded protein: CASRDRGRGGTEAFF.

The V gene is TRBV7-9, the J gene TRBJ2-1, with 10 bases fitting TRBD2. CDR3 length: 17 residues. V was clipped by 5 bases and J by 0 bases; unmatched bases: 7. From germline, CDR1 is SEHNR and CDR2 FQNEAQ (reference sequence). The CDR3 protein is CASSRRLAGSSYNEQFF. The DNA for the CDR3 is TGTGCCAGCAGCCGACGACTAGCGGGTAGCTCCTACAATGAGCAGTTCTTC.

On this clone: This sample includes further DNA sequences coding for the same CDR3. This chain joins TRBV5-1 and TRBJ1-2; D gene ambiguous. CDR1 is SGHRS and CDR2 is YFSETQ in the germline V gene. Between the trimmed V and J ends, which lost 0 bases and 2 bases, there was a span of 5 bases. This CDR3 is built from 13 residues. CDR3 coding DNA: TGCGCCAGCAGCTTGGGCCAGAACTATGGCTACACCTTC. It translates to CASSLGQNYGYTF.

The genes are TRBV28 and TRBJ1-2; D not certain. The CDR3 is 14 residues long. The V gene lost 3 bases and the J gene lost 10 bases, with 18 bases spanning the gap. Germline lookup yields CDR1 MDHEN and CDR2 SYDVKM. The CDR3 sequence is CASSFLVTGDDYTF. The CDR3 DNA sequence: TGTGCCAGCAGTTTCCTTGTTACCGGGGATGACTACACCTTC.

The chain uses TRBV7-9 and TRBJ1-2; D might be TRBD1 (6 bases). This CDR3 comprises 18 residues. V was clipped by 1 base and J by 4 bases, with 22 bases between them. Germline V lookup: CDR1 SEHNR, CDR2 FQNEAQ (reference sequence). The DNA for the CDR3 is TGTGCCAGCAGCTTAGACTTTTATTCTACTGGGGGCCCCTATGGCTACACCTTC. It codes for CASSLDFYSTGGPYGYTF.

The chain is built from TRBV11-2 and TRBJ1-2; TRBD1 agrees at 10 bases. Per germline, CDR1 SGHAT and CDR2 FQNNGV. Trimming at V came to 6 bases and at J to 5 bases, leaving 21 bases not matched to a gene. CDR3 length equals 19 residues. DNA for the CDR3: TGTGCCAGCAGGTCACCAAGGCGGGACAGGGGCCCTCAACCATATGGCTACACCTTC. Translated, it gives CASRSPRRDRGPQPYGYTF.

The chain has TRBV7-8 and TRBJ2-7; 11 bases agree with TRBD1. The CDR3 totals 15 residues. Unmatched junction bases numbered 2, after V lost 4 bases and J lost 0 bases. Germline assignment: CDR1 SGHVS and CDR2 FQNEAQ. The CDR3 here is CASSSGTGGSYEQYF. For the CDR3, the DNA is TGTGCCAGCAGCTCAGGGACAGGGGGCTCCTACGAGCAGTACTTC.

The rearrangement uses TRBV11-2 and TRBJ2-1; 11 bases fit TRBD1. Germline CDR1 reads SGHAT; CDR2 reads FQNNGV. CDR3 length equals 14 residues. The V segment lost 5 bases and the J segment 6 bases; nucleotides outside the gene matches: 3. The CDR3 spells CASSVGTGGNEQFF. The CDR3 DNA sequence: TGTGCCAGCAGCGTAGGGACAGGGGGCAATGAGCAGTTCTTC.

CDR3 amino acids: CASSRWQNNYGYTF. The CDR3, as DNA: TGTGCCAGCAGCCGCTGGCAGAATAACTATGGCTACACCTTC. V usage is TRBV7-8 and J usage is TRBJ1-2; D is ambiguous. Looked up from germline, CDR1 is SGHVS and CDR2 is FQNEAQ. Trimming stripped 5 bases from V and 1 base from J, with 11 bases between. The CDR3 sequence is 14 residues long. The full variable domain, in which reference TRBV7-8 and TRBJ1-2 provide the parts outside the CDR3, is GAGVSQSPRYKVAKRGQDVALRCDPISGHVSLFWYQQALGQGPEFLTYFQNEAQLDKSGLPSDRFFAERPEGSVSTLKIQRTQQEDSAVYLCASSRWQNNYGYTFGSGTRLTVV.

This chain uses TRBV19 with TRBJ2-3; the match to TRBD1 covers 7 bases. Germline V gives CDR1 LNHDA, CDR2 SQIVND (reference sequence). This CDR3 has 16 amino acids. Unmatched junction bases numbered 9, after V lost 6 bases and J lost 0 bases. CDR3 in DNA: TGTGCCAGTAGGGGACAGCCAGGGGCCAGCACAGATACGCAGTATTTT. Protein sequence: CASRGQPGASTDTQYF.

This clone was observed once. The V gene is TRBV5-4, the J gene TRBJ2-7; D may be TRBD2 (5 bases). V was trimmed by 1 base and J by 6 bases, leaving 11 bases between them. The germline V gene has CDR1 SGHNT and CDR2 YYREEE (reference sequence). The CDR3 runs 13 residues. The CDR3 loop reads CASSLRGDAEQYF. CDR3 in DNA: TGTGCCAGCAGCTTGCGGGGAGATGCCGAGCAGTACTTC.

This chain uses TRBV6-1 with TRBJ1-5; D is uncertain. V lost 0 bases to trimming and J lost 7 bases, with 13 bases between them. CDR1 and CDR2 (germline): MNHNS, SASEGT. The CDR3 contains 15 residues. The CDR3 bases are TGTGCCAGCAGTGAAGCGCGAGGAAGAGGACAGCCCCAGCATTTT. Its translation: CASSEARGRGQPQHF.

The V gene is TRBV2, the J gene TRBJ2-7; 9 nucleotides match TRBD2. The CDR3 has 14 amino acids. Unmatched junction bases numbered 2, after V lost 3 bases and J lost 2 bases. Germline V CDR1 and CDR2: SNHLY, FYNNEI. For the CDR3, the DNA is TGTGCCAGCAGTGACGCGGGGGGGACCTACGAGCAGTACTTC. Translated, it gives CASSDAGGTYEQYF.

J is TRBJ2-7 and V is TRBV9, with 7 bases identical to TRBD2. V shed 4 bases, J shed 4 bases, and the junction held 8 bases outside the gene matches. The CDR3 is 14 residues long. CDR1 is SGDLS, CDR2 YYNGEE, per germline. The CDR3 DNA reads as TGTGCCAGCAGCCCCGATGGCGGGGGATACGAGCAGTACTTC. It yields the protein CASSPDGGGYEQYF.

This sequence joins TRBV5-1 and TRBJ2-7, with 7 bases identical to TRBD1. Germline V gene lookup returns CDR1 SGHRS and CDR2 YFSETQ. Losses at the gene ends were 2 bases for V and 5 bases for J; bases not matched to a gene: 13. The CDR3 runs to 16 residues. CDR3 residues: CASSLIGGVGQDEQYF. The DNA of the CDR3 is TGCGCCAGCAGCTTAATAGGGGGCGTCGGGCAGGACGAGCAGTACTTC.

The chain joins TRBV28 to TRBJ1-6, with D hard to call. V lost 6 bases, J lost 5 bases, and 11 bases lay in between. CDR1 is MDHEN and CDR2 is SYDVKM in the germline V gene. CDR3 length: 14 residues. Here the CDR3 reads CASSIGTDNSPLHF. The CDR3 DNA follows: TGTGCCAGCAGCATTGGTACGGATAATTCACCCCTCCACTTT.

The chain is built from TRBV15 and TRBJ2-3; a weak D match, TRBD2 (6 bases). From germline, CDR1 is LNHNV and CDR2 YYDKDF (reference sequence). The CDR3 runs 15 residues. V lost 4 bases to trimming and J lost 5 bases, with 16 bases between them. The CDR3 protein is CATSKHSGRGDTQYF. CDR3 DNA: TGTGCCACCAGCAAACATAGCGGAAGAGGAGATACGCAGTATTTT. Filled out from reference TRBV15 and TRBJ2-3, the complete variable domain reads DAMVIQNPRYQVTQFGKPVTLSCSQTLNHNVMYWYQQKSSQAPKLLFHYYDKDFNNEADTPDNFQSRRPNTSFCFLDIRSPGLGDTAMYLCATSKHSGRGDTQYFGPGTRLTVL.

The table lists this clone with a few counts. The V call is TRBV28, the J call TRBJ2-4, with D possibly matching TRBD2 (6 bases). The CDR3 extends over 15 amino acids. The germline V and J ends were trimmed by 4 bases and 0 bases, with 10 bases remaining between them. Germline V lookup: CDR1 MDHEN, CDR2 SYDVKM. The CDR3, as DNA: TGTGCCAGCAGTTACGGGGACTTAGCCAAAAACATTCAGTACTTC. This sequence encodes CASSYGDLAKNIQYF.

This clone was observed a few times. The gene calls are TRBV4-2 and TRBJ2-7; D is possibly TRBD2 (6 bases). CDR3 size: 15 residues. Looked up from germline, CDR1 is LGHNA and CDR2 is YNFKEQ. V shed 0 bases and J shed 6 bases, with 15 bases lying between them. This CDR3 reads CASSQDHGTPSEQYF. CDR3 sequence (DNA): TGTGCCAGCAGCCAAGATCACGGGACTCCTAGCGAGCAGTACTTC.